This TCR beta chain emerged from a study of T cell responses to AZD1222 COVID-19 vaccine. Study-level points and caveats: Samples come after the peak T cell response, not at day 14. Spike regions recognized by vaccine-associated CD4 TCRs spanned the protein, led by 160-218 and 743-854. The donor group comprised mostly white British people and more females; the analysis possibly underestimated clonal diversity.

Turning to this clone: Its antigen is still unknown.

This CDR3 contains 15 residues. In germline, CDR1 is MNHEY, CDR2 SVGAGI. J lost 2 bases, V lost 6 bases, and 7 bases had no gene match. Sequencing used immunoSEQ multiplex PCR; TCRdb keeps in-frame clones, though not all of them. The sample holds roughly 150,000 clones, 80% to 90% seen once. Specimen: peripheral blood, collected on day 0 of AZD1222 vaccination. The chain carries TRBV6-5 and TRBJ1-2, with 9 bases that match TRBD1. This sequence was found in an adult in good health. The CDR3 bases are TGTGCCAGCAGCACAGGGGGCGCAGGAAACTATGGCTACACCTTC. Its protein product is CASSTGGAGNYGYTF.